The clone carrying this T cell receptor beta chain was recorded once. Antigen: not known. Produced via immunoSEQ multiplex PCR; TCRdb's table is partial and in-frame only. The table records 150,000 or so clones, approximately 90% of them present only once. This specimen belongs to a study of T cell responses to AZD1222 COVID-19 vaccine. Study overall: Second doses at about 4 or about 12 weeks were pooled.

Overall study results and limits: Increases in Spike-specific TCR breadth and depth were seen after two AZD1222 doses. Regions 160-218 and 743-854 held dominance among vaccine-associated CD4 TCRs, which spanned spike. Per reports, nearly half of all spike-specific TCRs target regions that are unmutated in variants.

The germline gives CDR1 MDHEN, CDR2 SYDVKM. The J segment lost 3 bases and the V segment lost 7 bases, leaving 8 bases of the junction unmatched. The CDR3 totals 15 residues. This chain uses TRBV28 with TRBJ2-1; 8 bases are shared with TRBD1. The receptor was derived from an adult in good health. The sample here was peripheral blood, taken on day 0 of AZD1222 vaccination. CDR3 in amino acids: CASTSAGQGYNEQFF. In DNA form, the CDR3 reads TGTGCCAGCACTTCCGCCGGACAGGGCTACAATGAGCAGTTCTTC.